The 30 T cell receptor beta chains reported below all come from one sample, sequenced in a study of cytomegalovirus exposure and HLA in healthy donors. PCR primers comprised 60 Vbeta and 13 Jbeta primers. Profiled with immunoSEQ multiplex PCR; TCRdb holds only in-frame clones, not every one. The sample shows 140,000 to 150,000 clones, 65% to 85% of them seen only once. Sequencing was performed on PBMCs. Every receptor here comes from a woman aged 40 to 50 in good health and CMV-seropositive.

J is TRBJ2-1 and V is TRBV9; 10 nucleotides line up with TRBD2. Germline CDR1 reads SGDLS; CDR2 reads YYNGEE. V was clipped by 2 bases and J by 6 bases; unmatched bases: 2. The CDR3 has 14 amino acids. The CDR3 nucleotides read TGTGCCAGCAGCGTCACTAGCGGGGCCAATGAGCAGTTCTTC. Translating it yields CASSVTSGANEQFF.

The V call is TRBV6-5, the J call TRBJ1-1; possibly TRBD1 for D (5 bases). In germline, CDR1 is MNHEY, CDR2 SVGAGI. V lost 7 bases, J lost 5 bases, and 20 bases lay in between. The CDR3 length is 15 residues. In nucleotides, the CDR3 is TGTGCCAGCACCCACTTGGGGGGGGATATGACTGAAGCTTTCTTT. Amino acid sequence: CASTHLGGDMTEAFF.

Notes on this clone: The junction differs from germline at one of its ends, possibly a read error. Within the sample, other DNA sequences also encode this same CDR3. This chain links TRBV28 with TRBJ1-2, with a tentative D call TRBD1 (6 bases). Per germline, CDR1 MDHEN and CDR2 SYDVKM. This CDR3 spans 12 amino acids. This CDR3 is CASRQELYGYTF. Here the CDR3 DNA reads TGCGCCTCACGACAGGAATTGTATGGCTACACCTTC.

This rearrangement joins TRBV28 to TRBJ1-1; no definite D call. V was cut by 5 bases and J by 4 bases, with 11 bases left in between. CDR1 is MDHEN, CDR2 SYDVKM, per germline. There are 13 residues in the CDR3. The CDR3 coding sequence is TGTGCCAGCAGTCCCCCACGCGGCACTGAAGCTTTCTTT. Translated: CASSPPRGTEAFF. The entire variable domain, with the rest obtained from reference TRBV28 and TRBJ1-1, is as follows: DVKVTQSSRYLVKRTGEKVFLECVQDMDHENMFWYRQDPGLGLRLIYFSYDVKMKEKGDIPEGYSVSREKKERFSLILESASTNQTSMYLCASSPPRGTEAFFGQGTRLTVV.

The gene calls are TRBV5-1 and TRBJ1-1, with D unclear. V gave up 0 bases and J gave up 4 bases, with 7 bases separating them. Germline assignment: CDR1 SGHRS and CDR2 YFSETQ. This CDR3 has 13 residues. The CDR3 nucleotides are TGCGCCAGCAGCTTGGGAGGGTCCACTGAAGCTTTCTTT. Translating it yields CASSLGGSTEAFF.

The gene calls are TRBV19 and TRBJ1-2; a possible D gene is TRBD1 (6 bases). The ends were cut back, 9 bases at V and 0 bases at J, with 14 bases in the middle. Germline V gives CDR1 LNHDA, CDR2 SQIVND (reference sequence). The CDR3 extends over 14 amino acids. CDR3: CASLGRDTNYGYTF. The CDR3 coding sequence is TGTGCCAGCTTGGGGAGGGACACTAACTATGGCTACACCTTC.

In this sample, this clone turned up a few times. The CDR3, as DNA: TGTGCCAGCGCTTCCGGGACTCACCCACCAGAGACCCAGTACTTC. This encodes CASASGTHPPETQYF. The chain joins TRBV2 to TRBJ2-5; weak D call: TRBD2 (6 bases). CDR1 and CDR2 from the germline V gene are SNHLY and FYNNEI. V was shortened by 8 bases and J by 4 bases, with 20 bases between the two germline ends. CDR3 size: 15 residues.

This clone was seen once. The V call is TRBV5-6, the J call TRBJ2-3; 12 nucleotides align to TRBD2. This CDR3 has 16 residues. Looked up from germline, CDR1 is SGHDT and CDR2 is YYEEEE. V gave up 3 bases and J gave up 4 bases; unmatched junction bases: 6. CDR3 sequence reads: CASSSAGTSGPDTQYF. For the CDR3, the DNA is TGTGCCAGCAGCTCTGCCGGGACTAGCGGGCCAGATACGCAGTATTTT.

This chain links TRBV5-1 with TRBJ2-7; D is perhaps TRBD2 (5 bases). Trimming pared 2 bases from V and 1 base from J, leaving 7 bases between. Germline-derived CDR1 and CDR2 are SGHRS and YFSETQ. The CDR3 has 13 amino acids. The CDR3 is CASSFEGSYEQYF. CDR3 DNA: TGCGCCAGCAGCTTTGAGGGATCCTACGAGCAGTACTTC.

This chain joins TRBV6-5 and TRBJ1-5; D perhaps matches TRBD1 (6 bases). V lost 5 bases and J lost 0, with 11 bases in between. Germline assignment: CDR1 MNHEY and CDR2 SVGAGI. There are 15 residues in the CDR3. CDR3 sequence: CASSPGQISNQPQHF. The CDR3 DNA reads TGTGCCAGCAGTCCCGGACAGATTAGCAATCAGCCCCAGCATTTT.

This clone showed up just a few times. V usage is TRBV5-6 and J usage is TRBJ1-1, with TRBD1 identical over 10 bases. J was trimmed by 1 base and V by 2 bases; bases with no gene match: 5. This CDR3 has 16 residues. The V gene's germline CDR1 is SGHDT and CDR2 YYEEEE. In DNA form, the CDR3 reads TGTGCCAGCAGCTTACCGGGACAGGGGAAGAACACTGAAGCTTTCTTT. It encodes CASSLPGQGKNTEAFF. Drawing the rest from reference TRBV5-6 and TRBJ1-1, the complete variable domain is DAGVTQSPTHLIKTRGQQVTLRCSPKSGHDTVSWYQQALGQGPQFIFQYYEEEERQRGNFPDRFSGHQFPNYSSELNVNALLLGDSALYLCASSLPGQGKNTEAFFGQGTRLTVV.

J is TRBJ2-3 and V is TRBV18, with 7 nucleotides matching TRBD1. The CDR3 totals 16 residues. The trim removed 1 base at V and 2 bases at J, leaving 6 bases unmatched. Germline values: CDR1 KGHSH, CDR2 LQKENI. CDR3 residues: CASSPRDRAFTDTQYF. The CDR3 DNA follows: TGTGCCAGCTCACCACGAGACAGGGCATTCACAGATACGCAGTATTTT.

The CDR3 bases are TGTGCCAGCAGTGGGGCGACAGGGTACGAGCAGTACTTC. Translating gives CASSGATGYEQYF. J is TRBJ2-7 and V is TRBV2, with 7 bases aligning to TRBD1. Germline V gene lookup returns CDR1 SNHLY and CDR2 FYNNEI. The ends lost 4 bases at V and 4 bases at J; junction bases unmatched: 4. The CDR3 length is 13 residues.

This clone has a single count. Here the CDR3 reads CATSRDPGQGGTEAFF. The DNA for the CDR3 is TGTGCCACCAGCAGAGACCCGGGACAGGGGGGCACTGAAGCTTTCTTT. V is TRBV15 and J is TRBJ1-1; 11 positions agree with TRBD1. V shed 0 bases and J 4 bases; nucleotides not matched to a gene: 4. Germline V gene sequence: CDR1 LNHNV, CDR2 YYDKDF (reference sequence). This CDR3 has 16 residues.

The V gene is TRBV28, the J gene TRBJ1-5; TRBD1 is a possible D gene (5 bases). The CDR3 contains 14 residues. V lost 6 bases and J lost 4, with 13 bases in between. CDR1 and CDR2 from the germline V gene are MDHEN and SYDVKM. In DNA, the CDR3 is TGTGCCAGCAGCTCCCCAGGGAAAAATCAGCCCCAGCATTTT. Translating gives CASSSPGKNQPQHF. Looking up the rest from reference TRBV28 and TRBJ1-5 gives the full variable domain: DVKVTQSSRYLVKRTGEKVFLECVQDMDHENMFWYRQDPGLGLRLIYFSYDVKMKEKGDIPEGYSVSREKKERFSLILESASTNQTSMYLCASSSPGKNQPQHFGDGTRLSIL.

The CDR3: CASSWGFTDTQYF. CDR3 DNA: TGTGCCAGTAGCTGGGGCTTCACAGATACGCAGTATTTT. The rearrangement joins TRBV19 to TRBJ2-3, with D perhaps TRBD1 (5 bases). The V end lost 6 bases, the J end lost 2 bases, and 9 bases lay between the germline ends. The germline V gene has CDR1 LNHDA and CDR2 SQIVND (reference sequence). This CDR3 comprises 13 residues.

The J gene is TRBJ2-5, the V gene TRBV28; 7 positions agree with TRBD2. The CDR3 consists of 15 residues. Trimming cost V 2 bases and J 0 bases; bases outside gene matches: 3. The V gene's germline CDR1 is MDHEN and CDR2 SYDVKM. CDR3 region: CASSLALADQETQYF. In DNA, the CDR3 is TGTGCCAGCAGTTTAGCTCTAGCGGACCAAGAGACCCAGTACTTC.

The genes are TRBV6-5 and TRBJ2-3; a possible D gene is TRBD2 (5 bases). CDR3 length: 16 amino acids. V was trimmed by 2 bases and J by 4 bases, leaving 16 bases between them. Germline CDR1 and CDR2: MNHEY and SVGAGI. CDR3 DNA: TGTGCCAGCAGTTACGGCCTAGCCGGGAAGTCAGATACGCAGTATTTT. Its translation is CASSYGLAGKSDTQYF.

The chain has TRBV18 and TRBJ2-7; TRBD1 might be the D (6 bases). Trimming took off 2 bases at V and 2 bases at J, with 13 bases between the two ends. The CDR3 length is 15 residues. Germline-derived CDR1 and CDR2 are KGHSH and LQKENI. CDR3 DNA: TGTGCCAGCTCACCAGTCAGGACAGAGACCTACGAGCAGTACTTC. It specifies CASSPVRTETYEQYF.

This rearrangement joins TRBV2 to TRBJ2-7; perhaps TRBD1 as D (6 bases). The CDR3 extends over 13 amino acids. Trimming cost V 4 bases and J 5 bases, with 12 bases left between them. Germline CDR1 SNHLY, CDR2 FYNNEI. The CDR3 DNA follows: TGTGCCAGCAGTGCACGACAGGACCACGAGCAGTACTTC. Translation gives CASSARQDHEQYF.

This clone was counted a few times. The chain recombines TRBV25-1 with TRBJ1-1; 7 positions agree with TRBD1. The germline gives CDR1 MGHDK, CDR2 SYGVNS. The CDR3 runs 13 residues. Germline trimming cut 1 base from V and 11 bases from J; bases unmatched to any gene: 7. The CDR3 bases are TGTGCCAGCAGTGAATCGGCAGGGGGTCTCGCTTTCTTT. Translating gives CASSESAGGLAFF. Drawing the rest from reference TRBV25-1 and TRBJ1-1, the complete variable domain is EADIYQTPRYLVIGTGKKITLECSQTMGHDKMYWYQQDPGMELHLIHYSYGVNSTEKGDLSSESTVSRIRTEHFPLTLESARPSHTSQYLCASSESAGGLAFFGQGTRLTVV.

This clone was seen only once. The chain couples TRBV30 to TRBJ1-1, with D possibly matching TRBD1 (6 bases). This CDR3 contains 10 residues. Trimming left V 8 bases short and J 6 bases short, with 10 bases between. Germline-derived CDR1 and CDR2 are GTSNPN and SVGIG (reference sequence). The CDR3 spells CAGGISEAFF. The CDR3 nucleotides read TGTGCCGGGGGCATCTCTGAAGCTTTCTTT. The whole variable domain, remainder taken from reference TRBV30 and TRBJ1-1, is SQTIHQWPATLVQPVGSPLSLECTVEGTSNPNLYWYRQAAGRGLQLLFYSVGIGQISSEVPQNLSASRPQDRQFILSSKKLLLSDSGFYLCAGGISEAFFGQGTRLTVV.

This chain uses TRBV5-1 with TRBJ1-1; possibly TRBD1 for D (5 bases). Germline CDR1 reads SGHRS; CDR2 reads YFSETQ. The ends were cut back, 4 bases at V and 3 bases at J, with 16 bases in the middle. The length of the CDR3 is 15 residues. The CDR3 nucleotides are TGCGCCAGCAGCCCGGGGGTGGGTTTGGACACTGAAGCTTTCTTT. It encodes CASSPGVGLDTEAFF.

The chain uses TRBV6-1 and TRBJ1-1; 7 positions agree with TRBD1. Germline V lookup: CDR1 MNHNS, CDR2 SASEGT. J lost 1 base, V lost 9 bases, and 2 bases had no gene match. The CDR3 contains 12 residues. The chain's CDR3 is CASDRANTEAFF. CDR3 coding DNA: TGTGCCAGTGACAGGGCGAACACTGAAGCTTTCTTT.

J is TRBJ1-2 and V is TRBV5-1, with a weak D call TRBD1 (5 bases). This CDR3 is built from 11 residues. Deletions cut 5 bases from V and 6 bases from J, with 8 bases between. Germline V gives CDR1 SGHRS, CDR2 YFSETQ. CDR3: CASRGLDGYTF. CDR3 DNA sequence: TGCGCCAGCAGGGGACTGGATGGCTACACCTTC. Full variable domain (outside the CDR3, taken from reference TRBV5-1 and TRBJ1-2): KAGVTQTPRYLIKTRGQQVTLSCSPISGHRSVSWYQQTPGQGLQFLFEYFSETQRNKGNFPGRFSGRQFSNSRSEMNVSTLELGDSALYLCASRGLDGYTFGSGTRLTVV.

V usage is TRBV19 and J usage is TRBJ2-7; 10 bases fit TRBD1. This CDR3 has 16 residues. Germline V gene lookup returns CDR1 LNHDA and CDR2 SQIVND (reference sequence). V was clipped by 4 bases and J by 3 bases; unmatched bases: 9. CDR3 sequence reads: CASSTSRTGGRYEQYF. CDR3 coding DNA: TGTGCCAGTAGTACGTCCCGGACAGGGGGGCGCTACGAGCAGTACTTC.

The rearrangement uses TRBV9 and TRBJ1-5; D gene uncertain. The length of the CDR3 is 14 residues. Germline-derived CDR1 and CDR2 are SGDLS and YYNGEE. Trimming stripped 0 bases from V and 1 base from J, with 5 bases between. The CDR3 DNA reads as TGTGCCAGCAGCGTAGGCGCAAGCAATCAGCCCCAGCATTTT. This encodes CASSVGASNQPQHF.

The rearrangement links TRBV30 to TRBJ1-5; TRBD1 agrees at 7 bases. Germline assignment: CDR1 GTSNPN and CDR2 SVGIG (reference sequence). Germline trimming cut 0 bases from V and 4 bases from J; bases unmatched to any gene: 0. The CDR3 covers 13 residues. The CDR3 spells CAWSVGQNQPQHF. The DNA for the CDR3 is TGTGCCTGGAGTGTGGGACAGAATCAGCCCCAGCATTTT.

The chain is built from TRBV11-2 and TRBJ2-7; no clear D gene. CDR3 length: 13 residues. Trimming removed 5 bases from V and 3 bases from J, with 11 bases in between. Germline-derived CDR1 and CDR2 are SGHAT and FQNNGV. The CDR3 nucleotides are TGTGCCAGCAGCCGAGTCCACGTCTACGAGCAGTACTTC. This codes for CASSRVHVYEQYF.

This clone turned up a few times. This sequence joins TRBV7-9 and TRBJ2-5; D gene ambiguous. Germline-derived CDR1 and CDR2 are SEHNR and FQNEAQ (reference sequence). The CDR3 sequence is 12 residues long. The germline V and J ends were trimmed by 5 bases and 9 bases, with 13 bases remaining between them. Written as DNA, the CDR3 is TGTGCCAGCAGCCTACAGCCTTCGGCCCAGTACTTC. Its translation is CASSLQPSAQYF.